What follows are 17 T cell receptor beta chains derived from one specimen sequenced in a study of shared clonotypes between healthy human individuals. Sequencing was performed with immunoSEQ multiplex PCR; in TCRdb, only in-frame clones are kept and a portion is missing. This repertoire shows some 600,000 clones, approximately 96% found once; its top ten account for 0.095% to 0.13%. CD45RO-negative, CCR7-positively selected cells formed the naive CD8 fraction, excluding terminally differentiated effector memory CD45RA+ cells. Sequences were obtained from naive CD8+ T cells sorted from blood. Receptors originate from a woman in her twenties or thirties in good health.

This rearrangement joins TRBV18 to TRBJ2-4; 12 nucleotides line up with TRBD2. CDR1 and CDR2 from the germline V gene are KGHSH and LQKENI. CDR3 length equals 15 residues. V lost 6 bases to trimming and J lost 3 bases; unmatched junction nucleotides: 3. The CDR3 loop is CASSGTSGRKNIQYF. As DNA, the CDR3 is TGTGCCAGCTCCGGGACTAGCGGGCGCAAAAACATTCAGTACTTC.

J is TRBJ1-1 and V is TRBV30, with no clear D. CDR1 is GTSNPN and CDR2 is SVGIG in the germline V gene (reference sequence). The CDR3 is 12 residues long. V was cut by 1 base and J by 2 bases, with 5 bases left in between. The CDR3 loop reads CAWSALNTEAFF. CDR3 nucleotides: TGTGCCTGGAGTGCCCTTAACACTGAAGCTTTCTTT.

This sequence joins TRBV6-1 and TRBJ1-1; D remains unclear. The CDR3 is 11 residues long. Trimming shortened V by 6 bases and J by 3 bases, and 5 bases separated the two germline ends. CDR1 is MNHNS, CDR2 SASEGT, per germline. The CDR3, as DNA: TGTGCCAGCAGGGTGGACACTGAAGCTTTCTTT. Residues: CASRVDTEAFF.

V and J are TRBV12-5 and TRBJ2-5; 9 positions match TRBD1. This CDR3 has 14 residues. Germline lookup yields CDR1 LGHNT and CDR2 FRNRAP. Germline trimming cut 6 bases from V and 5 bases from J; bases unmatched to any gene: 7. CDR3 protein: CASGPGQGWETQYF. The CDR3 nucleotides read TGTGCTAGTGGACCGGGACAGGGTTGGGAGACCCAGTACTTC.

CDR3 sequence reads: CASSSPASGHSYEQYF. The CDR3 DNA reads TGTGCCAGCAGTTCTCCGGCGTCTGGTCACTCCTACGAGCAGTACTTC. This chain connects TRBV7-9 to TRBJ2-7; D is unclear. This CDR3 has 16 residues. CDR1 and CDR2 from the germline V gene are SEHNR and FQNEAQ (reference sequence). V lost 6 bases and J 0 bases, leaving 18 bases between the germline ends.

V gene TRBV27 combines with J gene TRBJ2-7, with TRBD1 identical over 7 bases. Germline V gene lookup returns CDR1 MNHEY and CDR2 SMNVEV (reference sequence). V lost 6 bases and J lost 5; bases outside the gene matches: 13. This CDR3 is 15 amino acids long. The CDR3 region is CASRLRQGNVHEQYF. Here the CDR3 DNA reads TGTGCCAGCAGACTCCGACAGGGCAATGTCCACGAGCAGTACTTC.

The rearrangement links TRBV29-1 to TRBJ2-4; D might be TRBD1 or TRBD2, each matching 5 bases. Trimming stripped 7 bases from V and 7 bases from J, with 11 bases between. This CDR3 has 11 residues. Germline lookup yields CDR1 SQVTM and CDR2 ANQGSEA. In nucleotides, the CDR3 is TGCAGCGCTCGCGAGGGGAACATTCAGTACTTC. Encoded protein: CSAREGNIQYF.

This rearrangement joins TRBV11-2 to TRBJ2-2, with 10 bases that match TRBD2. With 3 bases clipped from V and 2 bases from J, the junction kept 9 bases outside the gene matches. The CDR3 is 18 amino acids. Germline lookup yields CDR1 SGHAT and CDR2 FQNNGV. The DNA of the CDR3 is TGTGCCAGCAGCTTCCGAGGTAGCGGGAGGCGAAACACCGGGGAGCTGTTTTTT. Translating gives CASSFRGSGRRNTGELFF.

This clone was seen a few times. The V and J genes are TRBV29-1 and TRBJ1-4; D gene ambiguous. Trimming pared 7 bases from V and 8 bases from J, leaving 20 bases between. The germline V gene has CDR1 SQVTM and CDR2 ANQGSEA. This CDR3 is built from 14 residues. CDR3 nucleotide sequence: TGCAGCGCCACCAAAGGAGACCTTAGGGAAAAACTGTTTTTT. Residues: CSATKGDLREKLFF.

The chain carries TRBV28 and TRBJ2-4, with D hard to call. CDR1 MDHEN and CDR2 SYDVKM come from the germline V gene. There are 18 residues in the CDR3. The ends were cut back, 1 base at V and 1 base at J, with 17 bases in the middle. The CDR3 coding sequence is TGTGCCAGCAGTTTATTTGTGGGCCTAAGGCGGGCCAAAAACATTCAGTACTTC. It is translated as CASSLFVGLRRAKNIQYF.

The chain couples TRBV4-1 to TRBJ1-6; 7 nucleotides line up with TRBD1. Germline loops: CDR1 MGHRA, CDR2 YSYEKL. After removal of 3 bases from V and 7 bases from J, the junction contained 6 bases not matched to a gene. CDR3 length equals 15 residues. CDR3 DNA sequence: TGCGCCAGCAGCCACAAAACAGGGGTCAATTCACCCCTCCACTTT. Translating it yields CASSHKTGVNSPLHF.

CDR3 bases: TGTGCCAGCAGCCAAGAAGGAAGTTTGAGCTCTGGAAACACCATATATTTT. The encoded protein is CASSQEGSLSSGNTIYF. V is TRBV14 and J is TRBJ1-3, with D unclear. This CDR3 is 17 amino acids long. Germline CDR1 SGHDN, CDR2 FVKESK. The V gene lost 0 bases and the J gene lost 0 bases, with 12 bases spanning the gap.

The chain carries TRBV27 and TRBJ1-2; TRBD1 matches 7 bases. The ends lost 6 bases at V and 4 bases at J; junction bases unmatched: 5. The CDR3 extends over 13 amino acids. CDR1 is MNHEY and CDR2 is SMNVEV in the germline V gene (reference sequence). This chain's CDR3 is CASSYRGSYGYTF. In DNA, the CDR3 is TGTGCCAGCAGCTACAGGGGCAGCTATGGCTACACCTTC.

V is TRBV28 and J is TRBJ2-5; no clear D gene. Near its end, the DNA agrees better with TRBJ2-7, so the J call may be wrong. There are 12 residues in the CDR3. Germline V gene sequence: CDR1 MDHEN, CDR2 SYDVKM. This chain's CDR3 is CASSVTWNEQYF. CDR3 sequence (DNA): TGTGCCAGCAGTGTCACTTGGAACGAGCAGTACTTC.

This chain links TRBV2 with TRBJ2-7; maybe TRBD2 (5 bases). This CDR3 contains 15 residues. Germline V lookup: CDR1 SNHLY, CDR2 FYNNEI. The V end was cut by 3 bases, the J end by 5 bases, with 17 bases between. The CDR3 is CASSEGGYVWNEQYF. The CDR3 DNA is TGTGCCAGCAGTGAGGGCGGGTACGTATGGAACGAGCAGTACTTC. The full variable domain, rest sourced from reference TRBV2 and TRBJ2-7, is EPEVTQTPSHQVTQMGQEVILRCVPISNHLYFYWYRQILGQKVEFLVSFYNNEISEKSEIFDDQFSVERPDGSNFTLKIRSTKLEDSAMYFCASSEGGYVWNEQYFGPGTRLTVT.

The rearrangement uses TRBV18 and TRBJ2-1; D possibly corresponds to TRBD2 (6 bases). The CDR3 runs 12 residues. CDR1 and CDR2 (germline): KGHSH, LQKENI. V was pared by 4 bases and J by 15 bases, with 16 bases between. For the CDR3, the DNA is TGTGCCAGCTCACATCCGGGACTTGAGTGGTTCTTC. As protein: CASSHPGLEWFF.

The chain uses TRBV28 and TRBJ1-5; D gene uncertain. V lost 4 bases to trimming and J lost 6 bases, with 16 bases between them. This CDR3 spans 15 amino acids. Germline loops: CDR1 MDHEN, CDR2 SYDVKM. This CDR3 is CASSYFNPSTQPQHF. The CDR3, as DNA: TGTGCCAGCAGTTACTTTAACCCCTCCACTCAGCCCCAGCATTTT.